The rows below give T cell receptor beta chains drawn from one sample of a study of blood T cells in healthy people across ages. TCRdb re-derived calls from the 5' RACE reads in MiXCR, one entry per CDR3 protein. The sample has 1.5 million to 2 million distinct CDR3 sequences, around 48% seen once. Input material: blood. Receptors were obtained from a woman aged 40 to 49 in good health. Each CDR3 is given with its conserved first and last residue. The D gene is left open where the match is weak. Clone size is stated in some rows and not others, as once, few, many or a class when expanded.

d_gene: TRBD1; v_gene: TRBV20-1; abundance: NA; j_gene: TRBJ2-7; CDR3aa: CSARGRQGISYEQYF; CDR3nt: TGCAGTGCTAGAGGGAGACAGGGGATCTCCTACGAGCAGTACTTC
d_gene: TRBD1; v_gene: TRBV7-9; abundance: NA; j_gene: TRBJ1-4; CDR3aa: CASSGTGGRNEKLFF; CDR3nt: TGTGCCAGCAGCGGGACAGGGGGGAGGAATGAAAAACTGTTTTTT
d_gene: NA; v_gene: TRBV12-3/TRBV12-4; abundance: few; j_gene: TRBJ2-7; CDR3aa: CASSPRGGQADYEQYF; CDR3nt: TGTGCCAGCAGTCCCCGTGGGGGGCAAGCCGACTACGAGCAGTACTTC
d_gene: TRBD1; v_gene: TRBV7-2; abundance: once; j_gene: TRBJ1-2; CDR3aa: CASSRAGTAQTYGYTF; CDR3nt: TGTGCCAGCAGCCGAGCCGGGACAGCACAAACTTATGGCTACACCTTC
d_gene: NA; v_gene: TRBV3-1; abundance: NA; j_gene: TRBJ2-3; CDR3aa: CASSPRGGADTQYF; CDR3nt: TGTGCCAGCAGCCCTCGAGGCGGGGCAGATACGCAGTATTTT
d_gene: NA; v_gene: TRBV28; abundance: NA; j_gene: TRBJ2-5; CDR3aa: CASTPGGALHQETQYF; CDR3nt: TGTGCCAGCACCCCTGGGGGGGCCCTACACCAAGAGACCCAGTACTTC
d_gene: NA; v_gene: TRBV10-3; abundance: NA; j_gene: TRBJ2-3; CDR3aa: CAIRSEPGRRDTQYF; CDR3nt: TGTGCCATCAGAAGTGAGCCGGGCCGAAGGGATACGCAGTATTTT
d_gene: TRBD2; v_gene: TRBV20-1; abundance: NA; j_gene: TRBJ2-3; CDR3aa: CSARVAGVGTDTQYF; CDR3nt: TGCAGTGCTAGAGTAGCGGGAGTAGGCACAGATACGCAGTATTTT
d_gene: NA; v_gene: TRBV7-3; abundance: NA; j_gene: TRBJ2-5; CDR3aa: CASSAQEETQYF; CDR3nt: TGTGCCAGCAGCGCCCAAGAAGAGACCCAGTACTTC
d_gene: NA; v_gene: TRBV29-1; abundance: few; j_gene: TRBJ1-5; CDR3aa: CSAVWGSAQHF; CDR3nt: TGCAGCGCTGTTTGGGGGTCCGCCCAGCATTTT
d_gene: NA; v_gene: TRBV5-6; abundance: few; j_gene: TRBJ2-3; CDR3aa: CASSGQGSGGEYSDTQYF; CDR3nt: TGTGCCAGCAGCGGACAGGGGAGCGGGGGAGAGTATTCAGATACGCAGTATTTT
d_gene: NA; v_gene: TRBV20-1; abundance: many; j_gene: TRBJ2-5; CDR3aa: CSARLTSQETQYF; CDR3nt: TGCAGTGCTAGACTGACTTCACAAGAGACCCAGTACTTC
d_gene: NA; v_gene: TRBV6-2/TRBV6-3; abundance: NA; j_gene: TRBJ2-6; CDR3aa: CASSYPGLTSGANVLTF; CDR3nt: TGTGCCAGCAGTTACCCGGGACTGACCTCTGGGGCCAACGTCCTGACTTTC
d_gene: TRBD1; v_gene: TRBV12-3/TRBV12-4; abundance: NA; j_gene: TRBJ1-4; CDR3aa: CASSPRQGGLTNEKLFF; CDR3nt: TGTGCCAGCAGTCCAAGACAGGGAGGGTTGACTAATGAAAAACTGTTTTTT
d_gene: TRBD2; v_gene: TRBV20-1; abundance: NA; j_gene: TRBJ2-5; CDR3aa: CGARDGGIAGVQETQYF; CDR3nt: TGCGGTGCTAGAGATGGAGGAATAGCGGGGGTGCAAGAGACCCAGTACTTC
d_gene: NA; v_gene: TRBV27; abundance: NA; j_gene: TRBJ2-7; CDR3aa: CASSHGHPSSYEQYF; CDR3nt: TGTGCCAGCAGTCACGGACACCCGAGCTCCTACGAGCAGTACTTC
d_gene: NA; v_gene: TRBV6-4; abundance: NA; j_gene: TRBJ1-2; CDR3aa: CASGNREKIYGYTF; CDR3nt: TGTGCCAGCGGGAACAGGGAGAAAATCTATGGCTACACCTTC
d_gene: NA; v_gene: TRBV12-3/TRBV12-4; abundance: NA; j_gene: TRBJ1-2; CDR3aa: CASSPGLWGYGYTF; CDR3nt: TGTGCCAGCAGCCCGGGGCTCTGGGGCTATGGCTACACCTTC
d_gene: NA; v_gene: TRBV6-2/TRBV6-3; abundance: NA; j_gene: TRBJ1-4; CDR3aa: CASSYSKGLRGSNEKLFF; CDR3nt: TGTGCCAGCAGTTACTCGAAGGGCCTCCGGGGATCTAATGAAAAACTGTTTTTT